The source of this T cell receptor (beta chain) is a study of cytomegalovirus exposure and HLA in healthy donors. On the study more broadly: In a previous analysis, 117 million unique TCR beta sequences were found from 150 million to 200 million T cells. Notes on the study in general: Across donors, presence/absence analyses took sequencing depth to be roughly uniform. A later analysis linked a missense variant in DCLRE1C to the trimming of TCR beta V and J genes. Solely CMV serostatus was available to characterize immune exposure.

As regards this clone: Its antigen is as yet unknown.

V lost 7 bases and J lost 3; bases outside the gene matches: 6. The CDR3 has 15 amino acids. Germline loops: CDR1 SNHLY, CDR2 FYNNEI. The PCR ran on 60 Vbeta and 13 Jbeta primers. This table comes from immunoSEQ multiplex PCR, and its TCRdb copy is limited to in-frame clones, with some not included. The sample carries 83,000 or so clones, roughly 83% recorded once. The receptor was derived from a woman between 40 and 50 years old in good health and CMV-seropositive. The sample consisted of PBMCs. The rearrangement uses TRBV2 and TRBJ1-5; 10 bases fit TRBD1. The DNA for the CDR3 is TGTGCCAGCACCGCGGGGACAGGGGTCAATCAGCCCCAGCATTTT. It yields the protein CASTAGTGVNQPQHF.